A single sample gave rise to the 22 T cell receptor beta chains below, sequenced in a study of memory CD4+ T cells and cytomegalovirus serostatus. The sort gate was single viable CD3+CD4+CD8-CD45RO+ cells for memory CD4+ T cells. Only in-frame clones appear in the TCRdb table, and some are missing; sequencing was by immunoSEQ multiplex PCR. The table records 45,000 to 50,000 clones, 78% of them present only once. Input material: memory CD4+ T cells from blood. Receptors originate from an adult in good health and CMV-seronegative.

This chain uses TRBV4-1 with TRBJ1-4, with TRBD1 matching 10 bases. The CDR3 has 18 residues. CDR1 MGHRA and CDR2 YSYEKL come from the germline V gene. V dropped 4 bases and J dropped 0; count of bases not matched to a gene: 8. The CDR3 protein is CASSPGQGGPTTNEKLFF. For the CDR3, the DNA is TGCGCCAGCAGCCCCGGACAGGGGGGCCCCACAACTAATGAAAAACTGTTTTTT.

This sequence joins TRBV6-1 and TRBJ2-1; D gene uncertain. Germline V gives CDR1 MNHNS, CDR2 SASEGT. This CDR3 region has 12 residues. V shed 2 bases and J shed 8 bases, with 7 bases lying between them. The CDR3 spells CASSEWTDEQFF. The DNA of the CDR3 is TGTGCCAGCAGTGAATGGACCGATGAGCAGTTCTTC.

The V gene is TRBV5-1, the J gene TRBJ2-7; TRBD2 aligns across 11 bases. J gave up 2 bases and V 0 bases, and 4 bases lay outside the gene matches. This CDR3 is built from 16 residues. CDR1 and CDR2 (germline): SGHRS, YFSETQ. The CDR3 DNA sequence: TGCGCCAGCAGCTTGGTCACTAGCGGGGGAACCTACGAGCAGTACTTC. Residues: CASSLVTSGGTYEQYF. The full variable domain, rest sourced from reference TRBV5-1 and TRBJ2-7, is KAGVTQTPRYLIKTRGQQVTLSCSPISGHRSVSWYQQTPGQGLQFLFEYFSETQRNKGNFPGRFSGRQFSNSRSEMNVSTLELGDSALYLCASSLVTSGGTYEQYFGPGTRLTVT.

The chain couples TRBV2 to TRBJ1-1; D perhaps matches TRBD1 (5 bases). This CDR3 contains 14 residues. V lost 4 bases to trimming and J lost 8 bases, with 17 bases between them. CDR1 is SNHLY, CDR2 FYNNEI, per germline. The CDR3 is CASSVAGESTEAFF. As DNA, the CDR3 is TGTGCCAGCAGTGTTGCGGGGGAGAGTACCGAAGCTTTCTTT.

The table lists this clone with a count of one. The junction departs from the called germline gene at one end, perhaps through a read error. The chain employs TRBV30 and TRBJ2-4, with a tentative D call TRBD2 (5 bases). This CDR3 spans 14 amino acids. CDR1 GTSNPN and CDR2 SVGIG come from the germline V gene (reference sequence). CDR3 bases: TGTGCCTGGAGTGTAAGTCTAGCCCAAAACATTCAGTACTTC. Encoded protein: CAWSVSLAQNIQYF.

The chain couples TRBV6-1 to TRBJ2-3; 9 bases are shared with TRBD2. This CDR3 region has 17 residues. Trimming at V came to 4 bases and at J to 6 bases, leaving 14 bases not matched to a gene. Germline-derived CDR1 and CDR2 are MNHNS and SASEGT. DNA of the CDR3: TGTGCCAGCAGTGGTAGCGGAGCGGGGGGATTATCGGATACGCAGTATTTT. It is translated as CASSGSGAGGLSDTQYF.

The chain carries TRBV5-1 and TRBJ2-2, with 7 nucleotides matching TRBD1. After removal of 5 bases from V and 2 bases from J, the junction contained 6 bases not matched to a gene. This CDR3 region has 15 residues. Looked up from germline, CDR1 is SGHRS and CDR2 is YFSETQ. The CDR3 sequence: CASRSRDSNTGELFF. CDR3 DNA: TGCGCCAGCAGGAGCCGGGACAGCAACACCGGGGAGCTGTTTTTT.

This clone occurred once. The chain uses TRBV4-1 and TRBJ2-7, with a tentative D call TRBD1 (8 bases). Germline CDR1 is MGHRA and CDR2 is YSYEKL. The CDR3 runs 14 residues. Trimming removed 3 bases at V and 5 bases at J, with 14 bases between. CDR3 protein: CASSQNRGGNEQYF. As DNA, the CDR3 is TGCGCCAGCAGCCAGAACAGGGGGGGCAACGAGCAGTACTTC.

This chain connects TRBV10-1 to TRBJ2-7, with D possibly being TRBD1 or TRBD2 (5 bases each). Germline V gives CDR1 WNHNN, CDR2 SYGVQD (reference sequence). V shed 6 bases and J shed 8 bases, with 8 bases lying between them. This CDR3 is 10 amino acids long. CDR3 bases: TGCGCCAGCAGACCGGGACAGCAGTACTTC. Translating gives CASRPGQQYF.

This clone has a handful of counts. The chain is built from TRBV27 and TRBJ2-7, with 8 positions matching TRBD2. J was trimmed by 2 bases and V by 5 bases; bases with no gene match: 5. Germline V gene sequence: CDR1 MNHEY, CDR2 SMNVEV (reference sequence). CDR3 length: 14 residues. The CDR3, as DNA: TGTGCCAGCAGTCGGGGGGGAATACCCTACGAGCAGTACTTC. Translation gives CASSRGGIPYEQYF.

The V gene is TRBV7-9, the J gene TRBJ2-1; perhaps D is TRBD1 or TRBD2 (5 bases each). With 5 bases removed from V and 6 bases from J, the gap between germline ends came to 14 bases. Looked up from germline, CDR1 is SEHNR and CDR2 is FQNEAQ (reference sequence). CDR3 length equals 14 residues. This chain's CDR3 is CASSRDLIFNEQFF. The CDR3 DNA is TGTGCCAGCAGCCGGGACCTAATCTTCAATGAGCAGTTCTTC.

This chain links TRBV5-1 with TRBJ1-1; D is perhaps TRBD1 (5 bases). CDR1 and CDR2 (germline): SGHRS, YFSETQ. V lost 7 bases and J lost 0, with 16 bases in between. The CDR3 is 15 amino acids. The CDR3 region is CASAPWTTMNTEAFF. CDR3 bases: TGCGCCAGCGCCCCCTGGACAACTATGAACACTGAAGCTTTCTTT.

The V call is TRBV6-1, the J call TRBJ2-2; D assignment may be TRBD1 or TRBD2 (5 bases each). The CDR3 is made up of 13 amino acids. Per the germline V gene, CDR1 is MNHNS and CDR2 is SASEGT. V lost 2 bases and J lost 9, with 10 bases in between. The CDR3 here is CASSELGVWELFF. The CDR3 nucleotides read TGTGCCAGCAGTGAATTGGGGGTTTGGGAGCTGTTTTTT.

In nucleotides, the CDR3 is TGTGCCAGCACCTCCTCGGGGGAGCGGAGCTCCTACAATGAGCAGTTCTTC. This encodes CASTSSGERSSYNEQFF. V is TRBV28 and J is TRBJ2-1, with D possibly being TRBD2 (6 bases). The CDR3 spans 17 residues. Germline CDR1 and CDR2: MDHEN and SYDVKM. Trimming shortened V by 7 bases and J by 0 bases, and 19 bases separated the two germline ends.

The genes are TRBV28 and TRBJ2-7; TRBD2 aligns across 7 bases. The CDR3 runs to 12 residues. The V gene end was trimmed by 4 bases and the J gene end by 6 bases; junction bases not matched to a gene: 3. In germline, CDR1 is MDHEN, CDR2 SYDVKM. CDR3 loop: CASSSGLSEQYF. The CDR3 DNA reads TGTGCCAGCAGTTCGGGACTATCCGAGCAGTACTTC.

This sequence joins TRBV19 and TRBJ1-1; a possible D gene is TRBD1 (5 bases). The germline gives CDR1 LNHDA, CDR2 SQIVND (reference sequence). The CDR3 runs to 14 residues. The V end was cut by 5 bases, the J end by 6 bases, with 16 bases between. Here the CDR3 reads CASSGPGRGSEAFF. Here the CDR3 DNA reads TGTGCCAGTAGTGGGCCGGGACGGGGCTCTGAAGCTTTCTTT.

V is TRBV5-6 and J is TRBJ1-1, with no clear D. The CDR3 spans 13 residues. Germline CDR1 reads SGHDT; CDR2 reads YYEEEE. The germline V and J ends were trimmed by 5 bases and 0 bases, with 8 bases remaining between them. Written as DNA, the CDR3 is TGTGCCAGCAGAACGACGCTGAACACTGAAGCTTTCTTT. It translates to CASRTTLNTEAFF.

The J gene is TRBJ2-5, the V gene TRBV11-2; the match to TRBD1 covers 10 bases. The CDR3 is 15 residues long. Losses at the gene ends were 5 bases for V and 7 bases for J; bases not matched to a gene: 10. The germline gives CDR1 SGHAT, CDR2 FQNNGV. CDR3 sequence reads: CASSPGTGDGGTQYF. CDR3 DNA sequence: TGTGCCAGCAGCCCCGGGACAGGGGACGGCGGGACCCAGTACTTC.

This chain connects TRBV13 to TRBJ1-5, with a tentative D call TRBD1 (6 bases). The V gene's germline CDR1 is PRHDT and CDR2 FYEKMQ (reference sequence). This CDR3 comprises 14 residues. V was pared by 5 bases and J by 3 bases, with 11 bases between. The CDR3 loop reads CASSLGHLNQPQHF. The CDR3 nucleotides read TGTGCCAGCAGCCTGGGACACCTCAATCAGCCCCAGCATTTT.

V gene TRBV6-5 combines with J gene TRBJ2-1; D not resolved. Germline values: CDR1 MNHEY, CDR2 SVGAGI. CDR3 length: 14 amino acids. V lost 3 bases and J lost 4, with 10 bases in between. For the CDR3, the DNA is TGTGCCAGCAGTTATCAAGCCAGATACAATGAGCAGTTCTTC. Its protein is CASSYQARYNEQFF.

This clone was detected only once. This rearrangement joins TRBV6-5 to TRBJ2-1, with 11 nucleotides matching TRBD2. The ends lost 6 bases at V and 3 bases at J; junction bases unmatched: 4. The CDR3 loop spans 15 amino acids. Germline assignment: CDR1 MNHEY and CDR2 SVGAGI. As DNA, the CDR3 is TGTGCCAGCAGCCGGGGACTAGCGGACTACAATGAGCAGTTCTTC. Protein sequence: CASSRGLADYNEQFF.

This chain links TRBV9 with TRBJ1-1; D unresolved. Germline V lookup: CDR1 SGDLS, CDR2 YYNGEE. Trimming cost V 4 bases and J 5 bases, with 15 bases left between them. The CDR3 is made up of 14 amino acids. The CDR3 nucleotides are TGTGCCAGCAGCCCATCAACCCACAGTACTGAAGCTTTCTTT. Amino acid sequence: CASSPSTHSTEAFF.